The 21 T cell receptor beta chains reported below all come from one sample, sequenced in a study of cytomegalovirus exposure and HLA in healthy donors (dated by TCRdb to the late 2010s). The receptor library was made with the immunoSEQ multiplex PCR assay. For the multiplex PCR, a mixture combining 60 forward primers for TCR Vbeta segments and 13 reverse primers for TCR Jbeta segments was used. This immuneACCESS table, as held by TCRdb, lists in-frame sequences with V and J called but not all clones. Of the missing ones, under half trace to an unresolved V gene in checked studies; the others have no known cause. This sample lists 95,000 to 150,000 clones; roughly 80% were detected once. The ten largest account for about 10% of the sample. Material for sequencing was PBMCs. All receptors come from a female donor in good health and CMV-seropositive.

V is TRBV18 and J is TRBJ2-7; 9 bases align to TRBD1. Germline-derived CDR1 and CDR2 are KGHSH and LQKENI. V trimming: 9 bases; J trimming: 5 bases; junction bases outside the gene matches: 5. CDR3 size: 12 residues. The CDR3 coding sequence is TGTGCCAGTTCTAGGGACAGGGACGAGCAGTACTTC. Translated, it gives CASSRDRDEQYF.

This clone was observed a handful of times. The chain has TRBV11-2 and TRBJ1-5; D perhaps matches TRBD1 (6 bases). The CDR3 totals 14 residues. Trimming stripped 0 bases from V and 9 bases from J, with 12 bases between. CDR1 and CDR2 from the germline V gene are SGHAT and FQNNGV. CDR3 DNA: TGTGCCAGCAGCTTAGAGACAGGACGCGGGCCCCAGCATTTT. The encoded protein is CASSLETGRGPQHF.

V gene TRBV11-3 combines with J gene TRBJ2-1, with 12 bases identical to TRBD2. J was trimmed by 6 bases and V by 5 bases; bases with no gene match: 5. CDR1 is SGHNT and CDR2 is YENEEA in the germline V gene. The CDR3 has 15 amino acids. This CDR3 is CASSPLAGGPNEQFF. CDR3 DNA sequence: TGTGCCAGCAGCCCGCTAGCGGGGGGGCCCAATGAGCAGTTCTTC.

The chain joins TRBV9 to TRBJ2-5; TRBD1 matches at 11 bases. This CDR3 has 15 residues. Trimming at V came to 5 bases and at J to 5 bases, leaving 8 bases not matched to a gene. Germline V gene lookup returns CDR1 SGDLS and CDR2 YYNGEE. CDR3 sequence: CASSGQGAVTETQYF. The DNA of the CDR3 is TGTGCCAGCAGTGGACAGGGGGCGGTAACGGAGACCCAGTACTTC.

The V call is TRBV7-9, the J call TRBJ2-7; D gene ambiguous. Germline V CDR1 and CDR2: SEHNR, FQNEAQ (reference sequence). V gave up 1 base and J gave up 4 bases, with 5 bases separating them. The CDR3 is made up of 12 amino acids. DNA of the CDR3: TGTGCCAGCAGCTTAGGGCAGTACGAGCAGTACTTC. As protein: CASSLGQYEQYF.

The table lists this clone with a few counts. This sequence joins TRBV20-1 and TRBJ1-4; 9 nucleotides line up with TRBD1. With 6 bases clipped from V and 11 bases from J, the junction kept 4 bases outside the gene matches. CDR3 size: 11 residues. The germline CDR1 and CDR2 sequences are DFQATT and SNEGSKA (reference sequence). The CDR3 sequence is CSARTGVKLFF. The CDR3 DNA is TGCAGTGCCAGGACAGGGGTTAAACTGTTTTTT.

The chain has TRBV2 and TRBJ1-5; the match to TRBD1 covers 7 bases. The CDR3 spans 13 residues. Germline lookup yields CDR1 SNHLY and CDR2 FYNNEI. V was pared by 5 bases and J by 7 bases, with 5 bases of the junction left unmatched. The CDR3, as DNA: TGTGCCAGCAGTCGGACAGGAGGGCAGCCCCAGCATTTT. Translation: CASSRTGGQPQHF.

The gene calls are TRBV19 and TRBJ2-7; TRBD2 is a possible D gene (5 bases). This CDR3 comprises 14 residues. In germline, CDR1 is LNHDA, CDR2 SQIVND (reference sequence). V was shortened by 5 bases and J by 3 bases, with 14 bases between the two germline ends. For the CDR3, the DNA is TGTGCCAGTAGTTACTCCCCTCGGGGCTACGAGCAGTACTTC. Protein: CASSYSPRGYEQYF.

This clone has a single count. V usage is TRBV7-2 and J usage is TRBJ2-7, with 10 positions matching TRBD1. The V segment lost 5 bases and the J segment 4 bases; nucleotides outside the gene matches: 5. This CDR3 is 14 amino acids long. Germline V gene lookup returns CDR1 SGHTA and CDR2 FQGNSA. CDR3: CASSTRTGGYEQYF. CDR3 DNA sequence: TGTGCCAGCAGCACCCGGACAGGGGGATACGAGCAGTACTTC.

The chain couples TRBV29-1 to TRBJ2-7; 9 nucleotides match TRBD2. The junction had 7 bases not matched to a gene; V was cut back by 6 bases and J by 4 bases. Germline-derived CDR1 and CDR2 are SQVTM and ANQGSEA. The CDR3 runs to 13 residues. CDR3 in amino acids: CSVTVAGAYEQYF. The CDR3 coding sequence is TGCAGCGTAACGGTAGCGGGGGCTTACGAGCAGTACTTC.

The gene calls are TRBV28 and TRBJ2-7, with 7 bases aligning to TRBD1. J gave up 3 bases and V 1 base, and 6 bases lay outside the gene matches. Germline V lookup: CDR1 MDHEN, CDR2 SYDVKM. The CDR3 consists of 15 residues. CDR3 region: CASSLYPTGLYEQYF. CDR3 nucleotide sequence: TGTGCCAGCAGTTTATATCCGACAGGGCTCTACGAGCAGTACTTC.

The rearrangement uses TRBV5-4 and TRBJ1-2, with 7 bases aligning to TRBD1. The CDR3 extends over 14 amino acids. J lost 1 base, V lost 4 bases, and 4 bases had no gene match. Looked up from germline, CDR1 is SGHNT and CDR2 is YYREEE (reference sequence). The CDR3 DNA reads TGTGCCAGCAGCGCTGGACAGGATAACTATGGCTACACCTTC. It specifies CASSAGQDNYGYTF. Full variable domain (rest looked up from reference TRBV5-4 and TRBJ1-2): ETGVTQSPTHLIKTRGQQVTLRCSSQSGHNTVSWYQQALGQGPQFIFQYYREEENGRGNFPPRFSGLQFPNYSSELNVNALELDDSALYLCASSAGQDNYGYTFGSGTRLTVV.

The chain couples TRBV18 to TRBJ1-2; maybe TRBD1 (5 bases). There are 12 residues in the CDR3. V lost 3 bases and J 10 bases, leaving 12 bases between the germline ends. Germline V gives CDR1 KGHSH, CDR2 LQKENI. For the CDR3, the DNA is TGTGCCAGCTCACCTAGGGCAGGGCCCTACACCTTC. Translation gives CASSPRAGPYTF.

The chain links TRBV7-7 to TRBJ2-7; no reliable D call. Germline CDR1 reads SSHAT; CDR2 reads FNYEAQ (reference sequence). This CDR3 contains 9 residues. The DNA of the CDR3 is TGTGCCAGCAGCTTAGGACAAGCAGTC. This translates into CASSLGQAV.

As to this clone: A junction end diverges from the germline sequence, so it may reflect a read error. The rearrangement links TRBV7-9 to TRBJ2-7, with TRBD2 as a possible D gene (6 bases). Per germline, CDR1 SEHNR and CDR2 FQNEAQ (reference sequence). The CDR3 totals 11 residues. DNA of the CDR3: TGTTCCAGCAGCCGGGAGTACGAGCAGTACTTC. Translated: CSSSREYEQYF.

This sequence joins TRBV9 and TRBJ2-2, with 7 bases fitting TRBD1. This CDR3 has 16 residues. The junction had 10 bases not matched to a gene; V was cut back by 5 bases and J by 3 bases. Per germline, CDR1 SGDLS and CDR2 YYNGEE. CDR3 DNA sequence: TGTGCCAGCAGATCAGACAGGGTGGAGGACACCGGGGAGCTGTTTTTT. This translates into CASRSDRVEDTGELFF.

The chain uses TRBV5-5 and TRBJ2-7; D might be TRBD1 (5 bases). Trimming took 0 bases from V and 2 from J, leaving 9 bases between them. The V gene's germline CDR1 is SGHKS and CDR2 YYEKEE (reference sequence). This CDR3 has 14 amino acids. For the CDR3, the DNA is TGTGCCAGCAGCTTGGCCAGACAGACCTACGAGCAGTACTTC. This sequence encodes CASSLARQTYEQYF. The whole variable domain, remainder taken from reference TRBV5-5 and TRBJ2-7, is DAGVTQSPTHLIKTRGQQVTLRCSPISGHKSVSWYQQVLGQGPQFIFQYYEKEERGRGNFPDRFSARQFPNYSSELNVNALLLGDSALYLCASSLARQTYEQYFGPGTRLTVT.

The chain is built from TRBV5-1 and TRBJ1-5; D might be TRBD1 (5 bases). Deletions cut 0 bases from V and 6 bases from J, with 13 bases between. Germline CDR1 reads SGHRS; CDR2 reads YFSETQ. The CDR3 loop spans 15 amino acids. The CDR3 spells CASSLAGDRGQPQHF. The DNA of the CDR3 is TGCGCCAGCAGCTTGGCGGGGGATCGGGGTCAGCCCCAGCATTTT.

The J gene is TRBJ2-7, the V gene TRBV27; TRBD1 aligns across 10 bases. The germline CDR1 and CDR2 sequences are MNHEY and SMNVEV (reference sequence). V was pared by 1 base and J by 4 bases, with 4 bases of the junction left unmatched. This CDR3 has 15 amino acids. The CDR3 here is CASSLLLGQGYEQYF. CDR3 in DNA: TGTGCCAGCAGTTTATTACTGGGACAGGGGTACGAGCAGTACTTC.

The chain is built from TRBV7-9 and TRBJ2-5; D gene uncertain. This CDR3 spans 12 amino acids. The germline V gene encodes CDR1 SEHNR and CDR2 FQNEAQ (reference sequence). The V gene lost 3 bases and the J gene lost 1 base, with 3 bases spanning the gap. CDR3 bases: TGTGCCAGCAGCTTTCTCCAAGAGACCCAGTACTTC. Protein product: CASSFLQETQYF.

This clone was seen a few times. The chain carries TRBV4-1 and TRBJ1-2, with D uncertain. Germline CDR1 is MGHRA and CDR2 is YSYEKL. Between the trimmed V and J ends, which lost 0 bases and 3 bases, there was a span of 5 bases. CDR3 size: 13 residues. The CDR3 here is CASSQDLDYGYTF. The CDR3 nucleotides are TGCGCCAGCAGCCAAGATCTCGACTATGGCTACACCTTC.